The clone carrying this T cell receptor beta chain was seen at least ten times. Its antigen is unknown. Germline loops: CDR1 SGHTA, CDR2 FQGNSA. V was cut by 5 bases and J by 4 bases, with 18 bases left in between. CDR3 length equals 16 residues. This record belongs to a study of blood T cells in healthy people across ages. Broader study findings: With unsorted PBMCs, a conclusive comparison of naive versus antigen-experienced cells was not possible.

It was with a sample-barcoded 5' primer and a J-beta primer mix that a second PCR of roughly 6 to 12 cycles was run. TCRdb processed the 5' RACE reads anew with MiXCR; each CDR3 protein has one entry. The sample lists hundreds of thousands of distinct CDR3 sequences, around 26% occurring once. The origin of this receptor is a woman of 80 years or more in good health. The V and J genes are TRBV7-2 and TRBJ1-5; a possible D gene is TRBD1 (6 bases). Material for sequencing was blood. The CDR3 is CASSPPGGRGNQPQHF. Written as DNA, the CDR3 is TGTGCCAGCAGCCCCCCTGGGGGCAGGGGTAATCAGCCCCAGCATTTT.